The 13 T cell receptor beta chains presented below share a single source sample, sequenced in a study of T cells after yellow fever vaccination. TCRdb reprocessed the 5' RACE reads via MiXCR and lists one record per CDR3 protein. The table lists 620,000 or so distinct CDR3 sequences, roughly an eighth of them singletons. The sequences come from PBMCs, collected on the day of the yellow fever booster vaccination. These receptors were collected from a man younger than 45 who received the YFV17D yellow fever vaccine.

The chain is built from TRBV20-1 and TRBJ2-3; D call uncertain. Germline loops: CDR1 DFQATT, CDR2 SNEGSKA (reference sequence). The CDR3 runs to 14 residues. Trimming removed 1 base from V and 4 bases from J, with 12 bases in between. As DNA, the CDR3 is TGCAGTGCTAGAGGCCGAAAATCCGCAGATACGCAGTATTTT. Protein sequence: CSARGRKSADTQYF.

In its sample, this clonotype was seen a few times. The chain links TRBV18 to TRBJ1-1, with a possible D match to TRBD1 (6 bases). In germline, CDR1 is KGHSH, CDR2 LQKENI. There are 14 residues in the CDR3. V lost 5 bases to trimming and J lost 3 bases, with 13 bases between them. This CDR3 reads CASSSQGQDTEAFF. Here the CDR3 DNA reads TGTGCCAGCTCATCACAGGGTCAGGACACTGAAGCTTTCTTT.

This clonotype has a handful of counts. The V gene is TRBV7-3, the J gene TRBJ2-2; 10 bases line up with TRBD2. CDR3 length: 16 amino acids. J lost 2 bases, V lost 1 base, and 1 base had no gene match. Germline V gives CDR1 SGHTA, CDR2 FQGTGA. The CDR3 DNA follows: TGTGCCAGCAGCTTAAAACTAGCGGGAAACACCGGGGAGCTGTTTTTT. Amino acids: CASSLKLAGNTGELFF. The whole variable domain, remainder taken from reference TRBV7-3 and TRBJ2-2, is GAGVSQTPSNKVTEKGKYVELRCDPISGHTALYWYRQSLGQGPEFLIYFQGTGAADDSGLPNDRFFAVRPEGSVSTLKIQRTERGDSAVYLCASSLKLAGNTGELFFGEGSRLTVL.

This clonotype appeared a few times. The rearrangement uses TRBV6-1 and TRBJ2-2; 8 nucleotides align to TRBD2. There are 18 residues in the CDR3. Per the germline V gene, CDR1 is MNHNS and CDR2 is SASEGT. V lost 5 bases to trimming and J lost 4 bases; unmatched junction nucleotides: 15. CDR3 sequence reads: CASSITPWGGRRTGELFF. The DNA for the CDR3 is TGTGCCAGCAGTATCACCCCCTGGGGCGGGAGGCGCACCGGGGAGCTGTTTTTT.

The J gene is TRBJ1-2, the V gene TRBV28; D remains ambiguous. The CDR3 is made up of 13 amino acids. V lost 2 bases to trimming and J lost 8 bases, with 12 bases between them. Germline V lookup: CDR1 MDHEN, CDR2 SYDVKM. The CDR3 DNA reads TGTGCCAGCAGTTTAGTTGAATCTGCGGGCTACACCTTC. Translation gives CASSLVESAGYTF.

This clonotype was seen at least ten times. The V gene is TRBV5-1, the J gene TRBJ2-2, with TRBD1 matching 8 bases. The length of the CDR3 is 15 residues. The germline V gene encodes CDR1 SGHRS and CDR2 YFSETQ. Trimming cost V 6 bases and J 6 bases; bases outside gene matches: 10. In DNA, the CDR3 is TGCGCCAGCAAAGTTGGACAGGGCAATGCCGGGGAGCTGTTTTTT. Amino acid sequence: CASKVGQGNAGELFF.

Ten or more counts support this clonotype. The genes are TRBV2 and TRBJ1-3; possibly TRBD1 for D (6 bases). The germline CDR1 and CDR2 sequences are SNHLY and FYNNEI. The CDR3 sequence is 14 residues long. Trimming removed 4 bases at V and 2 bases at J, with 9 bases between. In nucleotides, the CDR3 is TGTGCCAGCAGTGTGTGGGGGCCTGGAAACACCATATATTTT. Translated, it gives CASSVWGPGNTIYF.

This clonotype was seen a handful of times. In DNA, the CDR3 is TGTGCCAGCAGCAAGGGACTAGCGGGGGTATACAATGAGCAGTTCTTC. Amino acid sequence: CASSKGLAGVYNEQFF. The V and J genes are TRBV12-3 or TRBV12-4 and TRBJ2-1, with 14 bases lining up with TRBD2. The J segment lost 4 bases and the V segment lost 6 bases, leaving 5 bases of the junction unmatched. CDR3 length equals 16 residues.

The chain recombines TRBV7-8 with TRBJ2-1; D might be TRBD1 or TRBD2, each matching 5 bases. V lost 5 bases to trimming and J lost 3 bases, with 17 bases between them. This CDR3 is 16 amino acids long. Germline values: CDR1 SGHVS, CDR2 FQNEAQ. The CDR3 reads CASSGTRGEVYNEQFF. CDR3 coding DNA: TGTGCCAGCAGCGGGACCAGAGGAGAGGTCTACAATGAGCAGTTCTTC.

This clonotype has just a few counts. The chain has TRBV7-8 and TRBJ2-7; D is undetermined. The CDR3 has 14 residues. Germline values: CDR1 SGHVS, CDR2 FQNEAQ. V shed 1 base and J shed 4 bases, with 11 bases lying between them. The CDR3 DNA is TGTGCCAGCAGCTTAGTAGGACGCCAGTACGAGCAGTACTTC. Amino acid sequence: CASSLVGRQYEQYF.

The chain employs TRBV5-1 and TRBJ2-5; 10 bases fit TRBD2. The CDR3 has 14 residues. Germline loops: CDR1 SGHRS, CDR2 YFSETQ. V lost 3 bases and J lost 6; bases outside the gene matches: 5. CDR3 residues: CASSSASGSKTQYF. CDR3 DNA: TGCGCCAGCAGCTCCGCTAGCGGGAGTAAGACCCAGTACTTC.

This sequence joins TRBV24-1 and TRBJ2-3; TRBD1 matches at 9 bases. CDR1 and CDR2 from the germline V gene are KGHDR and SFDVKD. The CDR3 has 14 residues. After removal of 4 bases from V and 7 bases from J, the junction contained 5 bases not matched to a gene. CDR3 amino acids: CATSDRGQGHTQYF. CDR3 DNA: TGTGCCACCAGTGACCGGGGACAGGGCCATACGCAGTATTTT.

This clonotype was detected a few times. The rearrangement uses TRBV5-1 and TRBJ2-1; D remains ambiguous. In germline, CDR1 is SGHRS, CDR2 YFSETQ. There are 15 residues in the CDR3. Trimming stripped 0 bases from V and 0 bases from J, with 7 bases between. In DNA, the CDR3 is TGCGCCAGCAGCTTGGTGTCGGGCTCCTACAATGAGCAGTTCTTC. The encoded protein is CASSLVSGSYNEQFF.